The 23 T cell receptor beta chains reported below all come from one sample, sequenced in a study of CD8 T cells in ankylosing spondylitis. TCRdb ran MiXCR on the 5' RACE reads and lists one entry per CDR3 protein. Counted here are about 250,000 distinct CDR3 sequences, roughly 18% occurring once; the ten biggest clones make up about a third. The specimen sequenced was blood, either unsorted or a sorted T cell fraction (not recorded which). These receptors came from a male donor with ankylosing spondylitis or in good health (not recorded which).

CDR3 residues: CASSFTGLSMNTEAFF. The CDR3 DNA reads TGTGCCAGCAGTTTTACAGGGCTTAGCATGAACACTGAAGCTTTCTTT. The genes are TRBV12-3 or TRBV12-4 and TRBJ1-1; possible D gene TRBD1, 6 bases. The V and J ends lost 3 bases and 0 bases respectively, with 14 bases between them. CDR3 size: 16 residues.

This clonotype occurred a few times. V is TRBV6-5 and J is TRBJ2-7; D unclear. Germline V gives CDR1 MNHEY, CDR2 SVGAGI. CDR3 length: 17 residues. The germline V and J ends were trimmed by 0 bases and 0 bases, with 15 bases remaining between them. Here the CDR3 DNA reads TGTGCCAGCAGTTACTCCCCCTCCCACCTAAGCTCCTACGAGCAGTACTTC. Translation gives CASSYSPSHLSSYEQYF.

This clonotype has just a few counts. CDR3 bases: TGCAGCGTTGAACCGGGACTCAACTGGGAGACCCAGTACTTC. This sequence encodes CSVEPGLNWETQYF. The chain has TRBV29-1 and TRBJ2-5, with D possibly TRBD2 on 6 matching bases. V was cut by 2 bases and J by 5 bases, with 15 bases left in between. The CDR3 spans 14 residues. CDR1 and CDR2 (germline): SQVTM, ANQGSEA.

This chain's CDR3 is CSVRVSDTEAFF. As DNA, the CDR3 is TGCAGCGTCAGGGTGAGCGACACTGAAGCTTTCTTT. V usage is TRBV29-1 and J usage is TRBJ1-1; D perhaps matches TRBD1 (5 bases). V was shortened by 6 bases and J by 3 bases, with 11 bases between the two germline ends. This CDR3 comprises 12 residues. Germline V CDR1 and CDR2: SQVTM, ANQGSEA.

This clonotype was observed a single time. The chain links TRBV25-1 to TRBJ2-1, with 9 bases lining up with TRBD1. CDR1 is MGHDK and CDR2 is SYGVNS in the germline V gene. The CDR3 totals 16 residues. Unmatched junction bases numbered 6, after V lost 3 bases and J lost 3 bases. DNA for the CDR3: TGTGCCAGCAGTGACTGGGGACAGGGAGGCTACAATGAGCAGTTCTTC. This codes for CASSDWGQGGYNEQFF.

The chain links TRBV7-3 to TRBJ2-7; D remains ambiguous. The V end lost 5 bases, the J end lost 0 bases, and 11 bases lay between the germline ends. The length of the CDR3 is 14 residues. The V gene's germline CDR1 is SGHTA and CDR2 FQGTGA. Here the CDR3 reads CASSPLDGSYEQYF. As DNA, the CDR3 is TGTGCCAGCAGCCCGCTGGACGGCTCCTACGAGCAGTACTTC.

This clonotype has only a few counts. The gene calls are TRBV19 and TRBJ2-1; D may be TRBD2 (5 bases). Germline assignment: CDR1 LNHDA and CDR2 SQIVND (reference sequence). V shed 5 bases and J shed 4 bases, with 9 bases lying between them. The CDR3 has 13 residues. The CDR3: CASSHRGYNEQFF. The CDR3, as DNA: TGTGCCAGTAGTCACCGGGGTTACAATGAGCAGTTCTTC.

V usage is TRBV6-5 and J usage is TRBJ2-5; D possibly corresponds to TRBD1 (6 bases). The CDR3 extends over 13 amino acids. CDR1 and CDR2 from the germline V gene are MNHEY and SVGAGI. The ends were cut back, 4 bases at V and 10 bases at J, with 16 bases in the middle. The CDR3 DNA follows: TGTGCCAGCAGTTTCCCCGGGACACCGTACCAGTACTTC. Amino acid sequence: CASSFPGTPYQYF.

In this sample, this clonotype turned up a few times. V gene TRBV11-1 combines with J gene TRBJ2-7, with 10 bases matching TRBD1. The V gene end was trimmed by 5 bases and the J gene end by 5 bases; junction bases not matched to a gene: 9. Per the germline V gene, CDR1 is SGHAT and CDR2 is FQDESV (reference sequence). The CDR3 has 15 residues. This CDR3 reads CASSPRDRGPHEQYF. For the CDR3, the DNA is TGTGCCAGCAGCCCTCGGGACAGGGGTCCCCACGAGCAGTACTTC.

The CDR3 DNA is TGTGCCAGCAGTACTAGCGGATCTAGCTCCTACGAGCAGTACTTC. This codes for CASSTSGSSSYEQYF. V is TRBV27 and J is TRBJ2-7, with TRBD2 identical over 8 bases. With 5 bases clipped from V and 0 bases from J, the junction kept 6 bases outside the gene matches. This CDR3 region has 15 residues. Germline assignment: CDR1 MNHEY and CDR2 SMNVEV (reference sequence).

This clonotype showed up many times. The chain combines TRBV29-1 with TRBJ2-3; TRBD1 might be the D (6 bases). V lost 7 bases to trimming and J lost 0 bases, with 14 bases between them. The CDR3 sequence is 14 residues long. Germline V gives CDR1 SQVTM, CDR2 ANQGSEA. Here the CDR3 reads CSGIRDISTDTQYF. CDR3 bases: TGCAGCGGAATCCGGGACATAAGCACAGATACGCAGTATTTT.

Only a few counts were recorded for this clonotype. V is TRBV29-1 and J is TRBJ2-7; 12 bases are shared with TRBD1. This CDR3 is built from 15 residues. The germline CDR1 and CDR2 sequences are SQVTM and ANQGSEA. With 4 bases clipped from V and 3 bases from J, the junction kept 7 bases outside the gene matches. CDR3 DNA sequence: TGCAGCGTTGCAGGCGGGACAGGGGGCTTCTACGAGCAGTACTTC. This sequence encodes CSVAGGTGGFYEQYF.

This clonotype has more than one count but fewer than ten. V usage is TRBV12-3 or TRBV12-4 and J usage is TRBJ2-7; D perhaps matches TRBD1 (6 bases). This CDR3 region has 14 residues. The V end lost 4 bases, the J end lost 6 bases, and 16 bases lay between the germline ends. This CDR3 is CASSSSGELGEQYF. DNA of the CDR3: TGTGCCAGCAGTTCATCAGGGGAACTGGGCGAGCAGTACTTC.

The genes are TRBV25-1 and TRBJ2-1; D tentatively reads TRBD1 or TRBD2 (7 bases each). This CDR3 contains 14 residues. Trimming took off 3 bases at V and 6 bases at J, with 12 bases between the two ends. Per the germline V gene, CDR1 is MGHDK and CDR2 is SYGVNS. CDR3 DNA sequence: TGTGCCAGCAGTGACAGGGGGGGTCGCAATGAGCAGTTCTTC. Translation gives CASSDRGGRNEQFF.

This clonotype was found a few times. The chain links TRBV12-3 or TRBV12-4 to TRBJ2-2; possible D gene TRBD1, 6 bases. The CDR3 consists of 15 residues. The V end was cut by 6 bases, the J end by 1 base, with 12 bases between. The CDR3 region has the DNA TGTGCCAGCAGGTCGACAGGACTGAACACCGGGGAGCTGTTTTTT. Its protein is CASRSTGLNTGELFF.

This chain links TRBV6-2 or TRBV6-3 with TRBJ1-5, with D hard to call. The germline V and J ends were trimmed by 2 bases and 6 bases, with 8 bases remaining between them. This CDR3 comprises 13 residues. Germline CDR1 is MNHEY and CDR2 is SVGEGT. Here the CDR3 DNA reads TGTGCCAGCAGTTACCTCCAACGTCAGCCCCAGCATTTT. It translates to CASSYLQRQPQHF.

This chain uses TRBV29-1 with TRBJ2-7; D is perhaps TRBD2 (5 bases). CDR1 and CDR2 (germline): SQVTM, ANQGSEA. The V end was cut by 6 bases, the J end by 0 bases, with 15 bases between. CDR3 length equals 14 residues. CDR3 protein: CSVLDLKSSYEQYF. The CDR3 coding sequence is TGCAGCGTCCTGGACTTAAAAAGCTCCTACGAGCAGTACTTC.

This clonotype was seen only a few times. The rearrangement links TRBV15 to TRBJ2-7, with 8 bases identical to TRBD1. V lost 3 bases to trimming and J lost 2 bases; unmatched junction nucleotides: 9. The CDR3 is made up of 16 amino acids. CDR1 LNHNV and CDR2 YYDKDF come from the germline V gene (reference sequence). CDR3 amino acids: CATSRERTGTTYEQYF. The CDR3 nucleotides read TGTGCCACCAGCAGGGAAAGGACAGGGACGACCTACGAGCAGTACTTC.

This clonotype was observed a handful of times. This chain connects TRBV29-1 to TRBJ2-1; D unclear. Germline CDR1 SQVTM, CDR2 ANQGSEA. The V gene lost 3 bases and the J gene lost 6 bases, with 12 bases spanning the gap. This CDR3 spans 13 amino acids. The CDR3 loop reads CSVDSQSPNEQFF. CDR3 DNA: TGCAGCGTTGATTCGCAGTCCCCCAATGAGCAGTTCTTC.

This clonotype was observed many times. The chain employs TRBV7-9 and TRBJ2-7; tentatively, D is TRBD2 (6 bases). Germline V gives CDR1 SEHNR, CDR2 FQNEAQ (reference sequence). The CDR3 extends over 16 amino acids. The ends were cut back, 2 bases at V and 1 base at J, with 15 bases in the middle. The CDR3 is CASSLIGSTPSYEQYF. The DNA for the CDR3 is TGTGCCAGCAGCTTAATCGGGAGCACCCCATCCTACGAGCAGTACTTC. Together with reference TRBV7-9 and TRBJ2-7, the CDR3 gives the full variable domain: DTGVSQNPRHKITKRGQNVTFRCDPISEHNRLYWYRQTLGQGPEFLTYFQNEAQLEKSRLLSDRFSAERPKGSFSTLEIQRTEQGDSAMYLCASSLIGSTPSYEQYFGPGTRLTVT.

This clonotype was observed a handful of times. This chain connects TRBV27 to TRBJ2-2; D possibly corresponds to TRBD1 (5 bases). The CDR3 consists of 16 residues. Germline V gives CDR1 MNHEY, CDR2 SMNVEV (reference sequence). Trimming left V 3 bases short and J 3 bases short, with 14 bases between. In DNA, the CDR3 is TGTGCCAGCAGTTTCGGCACAGGTCAATACACCGGGGAGCTGTTTTTT. Protein sequence: CASSFGTGQYTGELFF.

The V and J genes are TRBV27 and TRBJ2-7, with D uncertain. This CDR3 has 12 amino acids. Germline V gene lookup returns CDR1 MNHEY and CDR2 SMNVEV (reference sequence). The V and J ends lost 2 bases and 5 bases respectively, with 7 bases between them. The CDR3 region has the DNA TGTGCCAGCAGTTTAGGCAACCACGAGCAGTACTTC. This encodes CASSLGNHEQYF.

At least ten counts were recorded for this clonotype. This sequence joins TRBV27 and TRBJ2-1; 7 nucleotides line up with TRBD2. The ends lost 5 bases at V and 0 bases at J; junction bases unmatched: 4. Germline CDR1 is MNHEY and CDR2 is SMNVEV (reference sequence). The CDR3 runs to 15 residues. CDR3 nucleotides: TGTGCCAGCAGTCCCGGGGGGAGCTCCTACAATGAGCAGTTCTTC. As protein: CASSPGGSSYNEQFF.